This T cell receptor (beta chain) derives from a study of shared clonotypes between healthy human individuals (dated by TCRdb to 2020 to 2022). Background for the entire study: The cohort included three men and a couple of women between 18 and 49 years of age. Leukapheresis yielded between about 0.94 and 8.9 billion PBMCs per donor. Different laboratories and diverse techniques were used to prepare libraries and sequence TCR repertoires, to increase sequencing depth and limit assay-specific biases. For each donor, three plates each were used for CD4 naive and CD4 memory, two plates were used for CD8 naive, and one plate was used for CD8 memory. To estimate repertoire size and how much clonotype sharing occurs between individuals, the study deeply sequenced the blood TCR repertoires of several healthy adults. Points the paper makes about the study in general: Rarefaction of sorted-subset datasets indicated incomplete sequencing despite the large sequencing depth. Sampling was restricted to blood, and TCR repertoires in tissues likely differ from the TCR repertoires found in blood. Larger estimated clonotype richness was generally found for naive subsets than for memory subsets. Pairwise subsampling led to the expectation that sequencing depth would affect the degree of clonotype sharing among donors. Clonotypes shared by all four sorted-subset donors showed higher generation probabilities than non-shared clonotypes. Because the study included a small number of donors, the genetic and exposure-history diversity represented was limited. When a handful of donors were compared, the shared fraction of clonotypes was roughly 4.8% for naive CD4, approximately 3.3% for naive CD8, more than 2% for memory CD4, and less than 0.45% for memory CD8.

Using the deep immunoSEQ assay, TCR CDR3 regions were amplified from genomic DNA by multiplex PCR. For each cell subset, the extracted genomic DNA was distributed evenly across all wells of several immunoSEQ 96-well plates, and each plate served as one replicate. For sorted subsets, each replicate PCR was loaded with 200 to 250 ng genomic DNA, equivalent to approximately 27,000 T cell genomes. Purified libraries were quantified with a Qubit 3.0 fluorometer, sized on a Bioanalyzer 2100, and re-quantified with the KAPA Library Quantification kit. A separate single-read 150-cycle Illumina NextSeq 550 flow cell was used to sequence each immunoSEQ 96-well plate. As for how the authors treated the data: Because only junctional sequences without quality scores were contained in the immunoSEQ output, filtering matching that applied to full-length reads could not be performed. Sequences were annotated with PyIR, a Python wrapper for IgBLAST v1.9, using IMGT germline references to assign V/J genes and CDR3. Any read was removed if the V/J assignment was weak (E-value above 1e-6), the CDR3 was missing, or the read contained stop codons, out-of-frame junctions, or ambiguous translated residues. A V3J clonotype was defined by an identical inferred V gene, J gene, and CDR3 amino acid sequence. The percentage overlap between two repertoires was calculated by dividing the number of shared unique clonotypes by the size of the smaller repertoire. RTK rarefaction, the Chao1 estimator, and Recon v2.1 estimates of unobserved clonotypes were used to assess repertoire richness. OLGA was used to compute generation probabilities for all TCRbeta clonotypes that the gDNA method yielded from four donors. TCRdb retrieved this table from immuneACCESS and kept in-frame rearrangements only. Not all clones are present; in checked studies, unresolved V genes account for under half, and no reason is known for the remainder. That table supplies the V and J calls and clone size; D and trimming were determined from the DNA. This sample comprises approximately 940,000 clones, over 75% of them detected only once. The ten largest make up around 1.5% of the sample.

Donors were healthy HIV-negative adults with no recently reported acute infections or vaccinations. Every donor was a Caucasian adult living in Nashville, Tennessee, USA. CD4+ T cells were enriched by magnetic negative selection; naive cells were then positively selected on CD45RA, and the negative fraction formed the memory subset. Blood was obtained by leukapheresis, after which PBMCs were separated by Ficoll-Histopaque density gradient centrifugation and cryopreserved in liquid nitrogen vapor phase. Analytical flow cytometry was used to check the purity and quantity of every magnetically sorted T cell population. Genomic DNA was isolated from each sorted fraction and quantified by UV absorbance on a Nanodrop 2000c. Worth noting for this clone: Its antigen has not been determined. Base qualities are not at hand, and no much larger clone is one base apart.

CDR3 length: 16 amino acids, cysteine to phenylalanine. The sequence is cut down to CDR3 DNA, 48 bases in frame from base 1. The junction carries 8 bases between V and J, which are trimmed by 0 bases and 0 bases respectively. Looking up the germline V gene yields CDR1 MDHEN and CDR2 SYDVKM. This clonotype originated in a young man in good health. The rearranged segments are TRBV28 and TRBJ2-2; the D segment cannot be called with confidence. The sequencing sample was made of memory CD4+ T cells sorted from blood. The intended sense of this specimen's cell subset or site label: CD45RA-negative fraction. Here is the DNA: TGTGCCAGCAGTTTATGGCCCGCCGCGAACACCGGGGAGCTGTTTTTT. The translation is CASSLWPAANTGELFF.